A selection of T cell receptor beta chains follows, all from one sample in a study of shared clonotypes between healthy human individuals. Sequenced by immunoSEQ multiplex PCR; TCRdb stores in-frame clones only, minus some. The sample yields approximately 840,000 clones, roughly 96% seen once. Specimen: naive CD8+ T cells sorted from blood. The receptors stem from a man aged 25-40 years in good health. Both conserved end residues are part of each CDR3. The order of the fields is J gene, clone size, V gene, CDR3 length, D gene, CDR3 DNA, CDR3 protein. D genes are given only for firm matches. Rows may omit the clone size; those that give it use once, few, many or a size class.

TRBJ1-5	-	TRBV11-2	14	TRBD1	TGTGCCAGCAGCCCCGGGACAGCGCCCCAGCCCCAGCATTTT	CASSPGTAPQPQHF
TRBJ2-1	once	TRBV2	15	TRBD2	TGTGCCAGCAGTGAAACTACTAGCGGTCACAATGAGCAGTTCTTC	CASSETTSGHNEQFF
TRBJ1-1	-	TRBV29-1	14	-	TGCAGCGTGCGACGGGACAACCAAAACACTGAAGCTTTCTTT	CSVRRDNQNTEAFF
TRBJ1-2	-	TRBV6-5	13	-	TGTGCCAGCAGCCCGGGGGCCTACTATGGCTACACCTTC	CASSPGAYYGYTF
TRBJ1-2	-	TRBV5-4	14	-	TGTGCCAGCAAGGAGGGGACTGCTCCGTATGGCTACACCTTC	CASKEGTAPYGYTF
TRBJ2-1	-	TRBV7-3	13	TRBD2	TGTGCCAGCAGCTTACGAGCGGGATCTGAGCAGTTCTTC	CASSLRAGSEQFF
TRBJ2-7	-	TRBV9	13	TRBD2	TGTGCCAGCAGCGGACTAGCAGTGAACGAGCAGTACTTC	CASSGLAVNEQYF
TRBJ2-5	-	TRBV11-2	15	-	TGTGCCAGCAGCTTACCGGGGCCAGACTGGGAGACCCAGTACTTC	CASSLPGPDWETQYF
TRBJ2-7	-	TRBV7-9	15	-	TGTGCCAGCAGCCCCATAGCTCGGTCCTACTACGAGCAGTACTTC	CASSPIARSYYEQYF
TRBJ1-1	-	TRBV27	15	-	TGTGCCAGCAGTTCCATGGACGGATTGAACACTGAAGCTTTCTTT	CASSSMDGLNTEAFF
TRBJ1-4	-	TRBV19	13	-	TGTGCCTCGGCGCGGTCTTGGGGCGAAAAACTGTTTTTT	CASARSWGEKLFF
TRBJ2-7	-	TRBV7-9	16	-	TGTGCCAGCAGCTTATCCAGCGAAGGACCTCCCTACGAGCAGTACTTC	CASSLSSEGPPYEQYF
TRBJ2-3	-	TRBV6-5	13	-	TGTGCCAGCAGTTACTCCAACACAGATACGCAGTATTTT	CASSYSNTDTQYF
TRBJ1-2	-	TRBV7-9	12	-	TGTGCCACCATTGGCAGTGTCTATGGCTACACCTTC	CATIGSVYGYTF
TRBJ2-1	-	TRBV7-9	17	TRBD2	TGTGCCAGCAGCACTCCCTTAGGGGAGGGCTCCTACAATGAGCAGTTCTTC	CASSTPLGEGSYNEQFF
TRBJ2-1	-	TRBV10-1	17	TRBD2	TGCGCCAGCAGTGAGTCGACCGTGACTAGCGGGAAGAATGAGCAGTTCTTC	CASSESTVTSGKNEQFF
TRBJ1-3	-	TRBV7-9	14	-	TGTGCCAGCAGCTTGCAGGGACGCGGAAACACCATATATTTT	CASSLQGRGNTIYF
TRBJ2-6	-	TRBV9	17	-	TGTGCCAGCAGCGCCCGCCCGGCGAGCTCTGGGGCCAACGTCCTGACTTTC	CASSARPASSGANVLTF
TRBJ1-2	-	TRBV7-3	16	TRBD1	TGTGCCAGCAGCCCATATCCCGGACAGGTGTCTATGAATCACACCTTC	CASSPYPGQVSMNHTF
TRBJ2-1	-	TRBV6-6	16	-	TGTGCCAGCAGTTACCGAATCGGGATGGAATACAATGAGCAGTTCTTC	CASSYRIGMEYNEQFF
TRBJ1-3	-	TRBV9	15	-	TGTGCCAGCAGCGTCTCCACTAGCTCTGGAAACACCATATATTTT	CASSVSTSSGNTIYF
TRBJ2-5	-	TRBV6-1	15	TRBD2	TGTGCCAGCAGTGATGGGACTAGCTTACGGGAGACCCAGTACTTC	CASSDGTSLRETQYF
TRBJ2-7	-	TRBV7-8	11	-	TGTGCCAGCAGCTCCATAGACGAGCAGTACTTC	CASSSIDEQYF
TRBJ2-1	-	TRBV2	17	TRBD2	TGTGCCAGCATGGCGGGCGGGAGCGTAAGGGTCTACAATGAGCAGTTCTTC	CASMAGGSVRVYNEQFF
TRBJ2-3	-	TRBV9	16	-	TGTGCCAGCAGTGAACCTTTCGGGGTGAGCACAGATACGCAGTATTTT	CASSEPFGVSTDTQYF
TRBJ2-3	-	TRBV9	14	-	TGTGCCAGCAGCGTTTCCAGGGACGCAGATACGCAGTATTTT	CASSVSRDADTQYF
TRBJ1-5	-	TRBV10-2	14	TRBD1	TGCGCCAGCAGTGAGGGACAGGGGGCTCAGCCCCAGCATTTT	CASSEGQGAQPQHF
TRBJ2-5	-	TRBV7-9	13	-	TGTGCCAGCAGCCCCGCCTTACAAGAGACCCAGTACTTC	CASSPALQETQYF
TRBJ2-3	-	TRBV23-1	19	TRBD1	TGCGCCAGCAGTCAATCCAAAGTGACCAGGGACAGGGAGGGAGATACGCAGTATTTT	CASSQSKVTRDREGDTQYF
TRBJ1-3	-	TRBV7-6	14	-	TGTGCCAGCAGCCCAAGGCCAACTGGAAACACCATATATTTT	CASSPRPTGNTIYF
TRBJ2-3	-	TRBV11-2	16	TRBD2	TGTGCCAGCAGCTTAGAGTGGCTAGCGGGAACAGATACGCAGTATTTT	CASSLEWLAGTDTQYF
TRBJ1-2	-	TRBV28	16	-	TGTGCCAGCAGTGAATATACAGGGAAGACTAACTATGGCTACACCTTC	CASSEYTGKTNYGYTF
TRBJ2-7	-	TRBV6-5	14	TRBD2	TGTGCCAGCAGAATGGGACTAGGGGCCTACGAGCAGTACTTC	CASRMGLGAYEQYF
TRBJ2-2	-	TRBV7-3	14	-	TGTGCCAGCACTCCGGGGCAGTCGGGCGGGGAGCTGTTTTTT	CASTPGQSGGELFF
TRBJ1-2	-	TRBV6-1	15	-	TGTGCCAGCAGTGAGGTGGGGCTGGCTAACTATGGCTACACCTTC	CASSEVGLANYGYTF
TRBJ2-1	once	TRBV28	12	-	TGTGCCAGCACCCTTGGATCGGTTGAGCAGTTCTTC	CASTLGSVEQFF
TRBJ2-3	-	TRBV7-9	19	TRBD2	TGTGCCAGCAGCTTAGTGTTACTAGCGGGAAAGGTGGGCGCAGATACGCAGTATTTT	CASSLVLLAGKVGADTQYF
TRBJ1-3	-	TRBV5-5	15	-	TGTGCCAGCAGCTTGGGGCAAAGCTCTGGAAACACCATATATTTT	CASSLGQSSGNTIYF
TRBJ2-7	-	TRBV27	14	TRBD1	TGTGCCAGCAGCACGACAGGGATCTCCTACGAGCAGTACTTC	CASSTTGISYEQYF